This T cell receptor (beta chain) was sequenced during a study of T cell responses to AZD1222 COVID-19 vaccine. The method was immunoSEQ multiplex PCR; TCRdb's version includes in-frame clones alone and lacks a portion of them. The sample contains about 100,000 clones, roughly 89% of which appear only once. The CDR3 is made up of 17 amino acids. Germline CDR1 is KGHSH and CDR2 is LQKENI. V was clipped by 3 bases and J by 2 bases, with 14 bases between them. The material sequenced was peripheral blood, taken on day 0 of AZD1222 vaccination. This sequence was found in an adult in good health. The chain links TRBV18 to TRBJ2-6; tentatively, D is TRBD1 (5 bases). As DNA, the CDR3 is TGTGCCAGCTCACCCTACTTCGACAGACCTGGGGCCAACGTCCTGACTTTC. Its protein product is CASSPYFDRPGANVLTF.